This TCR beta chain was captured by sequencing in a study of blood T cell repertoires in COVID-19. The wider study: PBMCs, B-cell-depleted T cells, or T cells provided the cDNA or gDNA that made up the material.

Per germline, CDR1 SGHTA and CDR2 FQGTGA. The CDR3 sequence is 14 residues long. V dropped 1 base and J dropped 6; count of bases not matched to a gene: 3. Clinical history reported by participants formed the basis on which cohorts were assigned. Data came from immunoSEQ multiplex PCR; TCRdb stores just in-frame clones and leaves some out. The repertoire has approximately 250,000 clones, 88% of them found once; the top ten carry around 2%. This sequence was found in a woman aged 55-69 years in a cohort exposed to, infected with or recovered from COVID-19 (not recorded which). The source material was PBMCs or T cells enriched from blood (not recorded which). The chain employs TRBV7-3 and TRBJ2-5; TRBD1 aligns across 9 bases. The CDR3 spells CASSLRGQGQTQYF. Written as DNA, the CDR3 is TGTGCCAGCAGCTTAAGGGGACAGGGCCAGACCCAGTACTTC.